These 10 T cell receptor beta chains originate from one sample sequenced in a study of blood T cell repertoires in COVID-19. This table comes from immunoSEQ multiplex PCR, and its TCRdb copy is limited to in-frame clones, with some not included. This sample yields fewer than 250,000 clones, of which 80% to 85% are seen a single time; about 3.2% belongs to the top ten. The source material was PBMCs or T cells enriched from blood (not recorded which). Source of these receptors: a woman aged 25 to 39 who had been exposed to COVID-19.

V is TRBV3-1 (or the pseudogene TRBV3-2) and J is TRBJ2-7; 8 bases agree with TRBD2. Germline CDR1 reads LGHDT; CDR2 reads YNNKEL (reference sequence). V trimming: 0 bases; J trimming: 0 bases; junction bases outside the gene matches: 10. The length of the CDR3 is 18 residues. CDR3 sequence (DNA): TGTGCCAGCAGCCAAGATAATCCCGGAGCGGGGGACTCCTACGAGCAGTACTTC. It encodes CASSQDNPGAGDSYEQYF.

The V call is TRBV28, the J call TRBJ2-1; D possibly corresponds to TRBD2 (5 bases). CDR1 is MDHEN, CDR2 SYDVKM, per germline. The CDR3 is 18 residues long. Trimming left V 7 bases short and J 2 bases short, with 24 bases between. The CDR3 protein is CASISSGGVGFAYNEQFF. Here the CDR3 DNA reads TGTGCCAGCATTTCAAGCGGCGGCGTAGGATTCGCCTACAATGAGCAGTTCTTC.

This sequence joins TRBV27 and TRBJ1-2; the match to TRBD1 covers 9 bases. The CDR3 consists of 14 residues. The J segment lost 8 bases and the V segment lost 2 bases, leaving 6 bases of the junction unmatched. Germline V gives CDR1 MNHEY, CDR2 SMNVEV (reference sequence). CDR3 loop: CASSLLGTGFGYTF. The DNA of the CDR3 is TGTGCCAGCAGTTTACTGGGGACAGGGTTCGGCTACACCTTC.

The chain recombines TRBV15 with TRBJ1-2; no reliable D call. V dropped 1 base and J dropped 7 bases, with 22 bases sitting between them. Germline assignment: CDR1 LNHNV and CDR2 YYDKDF (reference sequence). The CDR3 is 17 amino acids. DNA for the CDR3: TGTGCCACCAGCAGAGGAGATGGGCAGCCAAAAATGGGTGGCTACACCTTC. This sequence encodes CATSRGDGQPKMGGYTF.

This chain uses TRBV27 with TRBJ1-6; perhaps TRBD1 as D (6 bases). CDR1 and CDR2 from the germline V gene are MNHEY and SMNVEV (reference sequence). The ends were cut back, 2 bases at V and 9 bases at J, with 14 bases in the middle. The CDR3 extends over 15 amino acids. This chain's CDR3 is CASSLDGQSGSPLHF. The CDR3 region has the DNA TGTGCCAGCAGTTTAGACGGACAGTCGGGTTCACCCCTCCACTTT.

The V gene is TRBV6-2 or TRBV6-3, the J gene TRBJ2-2, with 10 positions matching TRBD1. The CDR3 is 15 amino acids. Germline CDR1 reads MNHEY; CDR2 reads SVGEGT. V lost 2 bases, J lost 8 bases, and 5 bases stayed unmatched. The CDR3 DNA follows: TGTGCCAGCAGTTACCCCGGGACAGGGGTAGGGGAGCTGTTTTTT. Translating gives CASSYPGTGVGELFF.

The genes are TRBV5-8 and TRBJ2-2, with 12 bases that match TRBD1. V was pared by 5 bases and J by 6 bases, with 8 bases of the junction left unmatched. The CDR3 sequence is 16 residues long. Germline V gives CDR1 SGHTS, CDR2 YDEGEE. This CDR3 is CASRVIGTGGAGELFF. Here the CDR3 DNA reads TGTGCCAGCAGGGTAATCGGGACAGGGGGCGCCGGGGAGCTGTTTTTT. The full variable domain, rest sourced from reference TRBV5-8 and TRBJ2-2, is EAGVTQSPTHLIKTRGQQATLRCSPISGHTSVYWYQQALGLGLQFLLWYDEGEERNRGNFPPRFSGRQFPNYSSELNVNALELEDSALYLCASRVIGTGGAGELFFGEGSRLTVL.

The chain joins TRBV9 to TRBJ2-2; 7 nucleotides align to TRBD2. Germline V CDR1 and CDR2: SGDLS, YYNGEE. V shed 9 bases, J shed 7 bases, and the junction held 3 bases outside the gene matches. The CDR3 has 11 residues. CDR3 sequence: CAKRGNGELFF. Written as DNA, the CDR3 is TGTGCCAAGCGGGGAAACGGGGAGCTGTTTTTT.

V is TRBV7-9 and J is TRBJ2-2, with 9 bases aligning to TRBD2. CDR1 is SEHNR and CDR2 is FQNEAQ in the germline V gene (reference sequence). The CDR3 length is 16 residues. Losses at the gene ends were 5 bases for V and 5 bases for J; bases not matched to a gene: 9. The CDR3 DNA sequence: TGTGCCAGCAGCGCGTCAGCGGGGGGACCGACCGGGGAGCTGTTTTTT. This gives the protein CASSASAGGPTGELFF. The full variable domain, completed using reference TRBV7-9 and TRBJ2-2, is DTGVSQNPRHKITKRGQNVTFRCDPISEHNRLYWYRQTLGQGPEFLTYFQNEAQLEKSRLLSDRFSAERPKGSFSTLEIQRTEQGDSAMYLCASSASAGGPTGELFFGEGSRLTVL.

In regard to this clone: Relative to the germline gene, one junction end is altered; a read error may explain this. The rearrangement joins TRBV29-1 to TRBJ1-2, with D uncertain. Germline CDR1 SQVTM, CDR2 ANQGSEA. The CDR3 has 9 residues. CDR3: CSGTPGPYF. The CDR3 bases are TGCAGCGGGACTCCCGGGCCTTACTTC.